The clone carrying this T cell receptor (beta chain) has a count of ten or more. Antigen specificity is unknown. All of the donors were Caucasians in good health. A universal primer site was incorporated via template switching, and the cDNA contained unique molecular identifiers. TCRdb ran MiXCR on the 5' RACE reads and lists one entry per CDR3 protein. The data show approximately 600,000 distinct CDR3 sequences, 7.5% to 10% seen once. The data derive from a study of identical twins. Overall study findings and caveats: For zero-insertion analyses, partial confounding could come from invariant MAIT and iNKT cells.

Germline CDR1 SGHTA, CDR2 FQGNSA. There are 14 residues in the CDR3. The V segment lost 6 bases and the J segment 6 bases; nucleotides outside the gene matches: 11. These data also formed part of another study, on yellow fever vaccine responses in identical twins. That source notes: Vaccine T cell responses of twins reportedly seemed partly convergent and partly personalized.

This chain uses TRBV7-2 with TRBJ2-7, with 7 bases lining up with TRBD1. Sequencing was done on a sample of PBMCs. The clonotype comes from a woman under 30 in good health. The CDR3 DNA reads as TGTGCCAGCAGTTTTGACAGGGCGCCCTCCGAGCAGTACTTC. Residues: CASSFDRAPSEQYF.